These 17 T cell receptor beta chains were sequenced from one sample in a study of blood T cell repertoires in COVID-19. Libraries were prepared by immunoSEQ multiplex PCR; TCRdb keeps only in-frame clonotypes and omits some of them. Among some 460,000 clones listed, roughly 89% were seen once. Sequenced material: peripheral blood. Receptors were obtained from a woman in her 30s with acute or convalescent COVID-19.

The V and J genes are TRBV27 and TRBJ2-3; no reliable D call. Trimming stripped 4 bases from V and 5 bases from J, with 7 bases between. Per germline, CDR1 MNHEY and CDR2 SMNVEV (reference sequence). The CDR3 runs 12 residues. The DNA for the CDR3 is TGTGCCAGCAGTTCTTCCGGAGATACGCAGTATTTT. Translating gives CASSSSGDTQYF.

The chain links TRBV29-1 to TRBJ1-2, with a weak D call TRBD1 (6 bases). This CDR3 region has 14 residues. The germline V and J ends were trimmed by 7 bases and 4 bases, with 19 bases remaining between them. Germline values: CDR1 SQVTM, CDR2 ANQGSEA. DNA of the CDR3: TGCAGCGACCTCCGGGGGGGCGCGAGCTATGGCTACACCTTC. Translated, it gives CSDLRGGASYGYTF.

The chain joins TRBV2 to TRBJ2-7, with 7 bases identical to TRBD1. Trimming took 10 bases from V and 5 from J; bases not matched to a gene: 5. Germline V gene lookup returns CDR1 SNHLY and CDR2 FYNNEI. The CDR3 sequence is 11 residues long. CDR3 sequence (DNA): TGTGCCAAAGGGACAGACGACGAGCAGTACTTC. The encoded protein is CAKGTDDEQYF.

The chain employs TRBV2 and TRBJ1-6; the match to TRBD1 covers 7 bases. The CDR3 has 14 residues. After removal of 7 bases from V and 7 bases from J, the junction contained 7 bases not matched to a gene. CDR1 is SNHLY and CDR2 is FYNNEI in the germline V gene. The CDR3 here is CASNVETGNSPLHF. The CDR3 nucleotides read TGTGCCAGCAACGTGGAGACAGGGAATTCACCCCTCCACTTT.

DNA for the CDR3: TGTGCCAGTTCGCCGTTAGGGGGCCGCGGTGAGCAGTTCTTC. This sequence encodes CASSPLGGRGEQFF. The chain couples TRBV2 to TRBJ2-1, with 7 bases lining up with TRBD1. Germline V gene data show CDR1 as SNHLY and CDR2 as FYNNEI. Trimming cost V 9 bases and J 9 bases; bases outside gene matches: 14. This CDR3 has 14 residues. Full variable domain (missing parts from reference TRBV2 and TRBJ2-1): EPEVTQTPSHQVTQMGQEVILRCVPISNHLYFYWYRQILGQKVEFLVSFYNNEISEKSEIFDDQFSVERPDGSNFTLKIRSTKLEDSAMYFCASSPLGGRGEQFFGPGTRLTVL.

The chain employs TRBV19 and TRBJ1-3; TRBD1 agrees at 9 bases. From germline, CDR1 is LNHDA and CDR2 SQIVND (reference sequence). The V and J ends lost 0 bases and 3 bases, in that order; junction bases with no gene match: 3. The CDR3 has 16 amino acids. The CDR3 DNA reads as TGTGCCAGTAGTATAGACCGGGACAGGGTTGGAAACACCATATATTTT. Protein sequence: CASSIDRDRVGNTIYF.

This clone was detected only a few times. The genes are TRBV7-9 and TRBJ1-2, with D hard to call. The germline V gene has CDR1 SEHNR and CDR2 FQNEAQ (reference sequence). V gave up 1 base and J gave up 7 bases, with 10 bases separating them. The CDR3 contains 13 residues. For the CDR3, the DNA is TGTGCCAGCAGCTTAGGGGGTCTAGCTGGCTACACCTTC. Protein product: CASSLGGLAGYTF.

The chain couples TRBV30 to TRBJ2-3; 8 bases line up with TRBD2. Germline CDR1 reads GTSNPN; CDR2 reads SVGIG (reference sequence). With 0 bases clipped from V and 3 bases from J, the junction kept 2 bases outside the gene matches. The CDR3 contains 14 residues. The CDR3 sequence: CAWSVSGGTDTQYF. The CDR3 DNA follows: TGTGCCTGGAGTGTTTCGGGGGGGACAGATACGCAGTATTTT.

CDR3: CASSKGGGRLKWIYEQYF. In DNA, the CDR3 is TGTGCCAGCAGCAAAGGTGGGGGGAGGCTAAAGTGGATCTACGAGCAGTACTTC. The chain uses TRBV21-1 and TRBJ2-7; TRBD2 is the table's D call, not checked against the DNA. TRBV21-1 is a listed pseudogene. This CDR3 is 18 amino acids long.

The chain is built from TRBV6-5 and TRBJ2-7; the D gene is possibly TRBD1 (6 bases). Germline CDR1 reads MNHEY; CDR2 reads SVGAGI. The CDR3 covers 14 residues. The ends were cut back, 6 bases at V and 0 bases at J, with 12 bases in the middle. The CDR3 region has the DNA TGTGCCAGCAGCATTGCAGGGGACTCCTACGAGCAGTACTTC. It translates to CASSIAGDSYEQYF.

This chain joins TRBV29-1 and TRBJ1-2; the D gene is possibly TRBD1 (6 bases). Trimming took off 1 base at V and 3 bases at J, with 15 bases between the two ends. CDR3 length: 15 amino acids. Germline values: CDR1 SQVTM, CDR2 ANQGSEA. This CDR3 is CSVEGVRGTYYGYTF. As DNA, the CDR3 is TGCAGCGTTGAAGGAGTCAGGGGAACGTACTATGGCTACACCTTC.

CDR3 bases: TGTGCCAGCAGCACGAGCGGGGGAACTGGGACCCAGTACTTC. Protein: CASSTSGGTGTQYF. The chain links TRBV3-1 (or the pseudogene TRBV3-2) to TRBJ2-5; 8 positions match TRBD2. After removal of 5 bases from V and 7 bases from J, the junction contained 9 bases not matched to a gene. Germline-derived CDR1 and CDR2 are LGHDT and YNNKEL (reference sequence). This CDR3 region has 14 residues.

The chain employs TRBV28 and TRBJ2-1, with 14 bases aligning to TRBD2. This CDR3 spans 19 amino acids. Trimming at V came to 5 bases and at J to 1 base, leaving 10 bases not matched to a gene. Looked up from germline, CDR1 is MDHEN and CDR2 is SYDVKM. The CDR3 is CASSPGTSGGPWSYNEQFF. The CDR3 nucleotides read TGTGCCAGCAGTCCAGGGACTAGCGGGGGCCCCTGGTCCTACAATGAGCAGTTCTTC.

For the CDR3, the DNA is TGTGCCACCAGTGGCAGGGTTAGCACCGGGGAGCTGTTTTTT. Translation gives CATSGRVSTGELFF. The chain is built from TRBV24-1 and TRBJ2-2, with D maybe TRBD1 (5 bases). This CDR3 region has 14 residues. Germline V CDR1 and CDR2: KGHDR, SFDVKD. Trimming cost V 5 bases and J 4 bases, with 10 bases left between them.

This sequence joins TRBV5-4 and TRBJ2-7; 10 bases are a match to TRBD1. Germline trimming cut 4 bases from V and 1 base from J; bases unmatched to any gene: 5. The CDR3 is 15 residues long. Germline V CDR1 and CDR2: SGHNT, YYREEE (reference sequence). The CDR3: CASSHPGQGSYEQYF. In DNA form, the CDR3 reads TGTGCCAGCAGCCACCCGGGACAGGGGTCCTACGAGCAGTACTTC.

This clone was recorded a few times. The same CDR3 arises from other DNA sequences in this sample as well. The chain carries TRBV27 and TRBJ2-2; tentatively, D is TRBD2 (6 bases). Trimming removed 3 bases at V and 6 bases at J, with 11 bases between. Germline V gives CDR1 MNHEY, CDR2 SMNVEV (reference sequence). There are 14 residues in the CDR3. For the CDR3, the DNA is TGTGCCAGCAGTTTTGGGGGGAGCCCCGGGGAGCTGTTTTTT. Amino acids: CASSFGGSPGELFF.

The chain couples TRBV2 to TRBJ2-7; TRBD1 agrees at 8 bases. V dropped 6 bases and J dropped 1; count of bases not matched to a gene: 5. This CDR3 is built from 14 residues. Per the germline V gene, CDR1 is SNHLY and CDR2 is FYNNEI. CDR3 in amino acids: CASSLRQGSYEQYF. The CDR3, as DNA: TGTGCCAGCAGCCTCAGACAGGGGTCCTACGAGCAGTACTTC.